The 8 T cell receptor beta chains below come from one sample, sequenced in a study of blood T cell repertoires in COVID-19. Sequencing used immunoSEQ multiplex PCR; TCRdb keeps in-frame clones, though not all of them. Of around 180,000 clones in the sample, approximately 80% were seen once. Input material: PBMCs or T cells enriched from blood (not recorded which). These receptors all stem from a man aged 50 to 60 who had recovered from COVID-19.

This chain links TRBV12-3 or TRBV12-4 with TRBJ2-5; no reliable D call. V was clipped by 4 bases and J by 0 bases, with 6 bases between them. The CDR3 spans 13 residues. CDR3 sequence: CASSSQYQETQYF. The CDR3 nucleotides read TGTGCCAGCAGTTCTCAGTACCAAGAGACCCAGTACTTC.

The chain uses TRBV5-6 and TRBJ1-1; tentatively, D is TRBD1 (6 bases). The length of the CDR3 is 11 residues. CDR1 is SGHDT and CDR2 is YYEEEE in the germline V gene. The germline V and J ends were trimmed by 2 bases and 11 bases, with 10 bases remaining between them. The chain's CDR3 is CASSLAGAAFF. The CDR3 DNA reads TGTGCCAGCAGCTTAGCAGGGGCCGCTTTCTTT.

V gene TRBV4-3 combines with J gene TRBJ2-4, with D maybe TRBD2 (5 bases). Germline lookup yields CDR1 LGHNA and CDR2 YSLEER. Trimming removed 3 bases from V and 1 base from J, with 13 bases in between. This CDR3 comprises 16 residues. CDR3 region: CASSHELGGAKNIQYF. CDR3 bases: TGCGCCAGCAGCCACGAACTCGGCGGGGCCAAAAACATTCAGTACTTC.

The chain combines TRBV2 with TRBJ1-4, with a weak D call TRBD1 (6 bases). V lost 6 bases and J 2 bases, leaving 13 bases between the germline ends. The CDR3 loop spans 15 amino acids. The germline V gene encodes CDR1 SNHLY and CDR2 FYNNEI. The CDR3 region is CASRKQGSTNEKLFF. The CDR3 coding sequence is TGTGCCAGCAGAAAACAGGGATCCACTAATGAAAAACTGTTTTTT.

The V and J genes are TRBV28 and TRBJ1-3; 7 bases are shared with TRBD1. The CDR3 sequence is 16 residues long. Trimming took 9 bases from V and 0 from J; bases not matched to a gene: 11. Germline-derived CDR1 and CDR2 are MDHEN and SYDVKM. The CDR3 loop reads CASYMGTAPSGNTIYF. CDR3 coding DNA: TGTGCCAGTTACATGGGGACAGCACCCTCTGGAAACACCATATATTTT.

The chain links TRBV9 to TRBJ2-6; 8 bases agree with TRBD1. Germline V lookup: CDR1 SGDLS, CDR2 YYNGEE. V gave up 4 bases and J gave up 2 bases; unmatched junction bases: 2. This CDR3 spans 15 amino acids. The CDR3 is CASSPTGAGANVLTF. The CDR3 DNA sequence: TGTGCCAGCAGCCCGACAGGGGCTGGGGCCAACGTCCTGACTTTC.

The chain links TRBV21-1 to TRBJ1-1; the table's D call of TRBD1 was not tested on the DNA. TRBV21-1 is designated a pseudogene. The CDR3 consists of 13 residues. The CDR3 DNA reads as TGTGCCAGTAGCGTTGAGGGGGACACTGAAGCTTTCTTT. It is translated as CASSVEGDTEAFF.

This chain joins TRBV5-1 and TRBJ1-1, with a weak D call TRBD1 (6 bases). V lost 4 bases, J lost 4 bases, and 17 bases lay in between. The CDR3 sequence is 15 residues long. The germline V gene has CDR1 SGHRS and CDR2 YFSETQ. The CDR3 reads CASSIPGVRATEAFF. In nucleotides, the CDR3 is TGCGCCAGCAGCATCCCAGGGGTTAGGGCCACTGAAGCTTTCTTT.